The 5 T cell receptor beta chains reported below all come from one sample, sequenced in a study of CD8+ T cells in alopecia areata. Extracted from the samples, RNA was reverse transcribed into cDNA to serve as the sequencing template. Generated by immunoSEQ multiplex PCR, the TCRdb table keeps only in-frame clones and is missing some. This sample has some 120,000 clones, each found more than once. The sequenced material came from lesional skin. These receptors were collected from a C3H/HeJ mouse with alopecia areata. This strain has MHC haplotype H2-k.

This clone has a handful of counts. The genes and germline here are from mouse. The read terminates 4 residues before the CDR3 end, so the remaining end is supplied by the germline J gene. The chain links TRBV1 to TRBJ2-5; a possible D gene is TRBD1 (5 bases). Per germline, CDR1 NSQYPW and CDR2 LRSPGD (reference sequence). The V and J ends lost 4 bases and 0 bases respectively, with 14 bases between them. This CDR3 is built from 16 residues. The part of the CDR3 DNA that was read is TGCACCTGCAGTGTAACCAACAGGAATAACCAAGAC. Residues: CTCSVTNRNNQD. The CDR3, in full, reads CTCSVTNRNNQDTQYF.

Worth noting for this clone: The gene names given are mouse names. The CDR3 end is not reached by the read, which stops 4 residues before it; the germline J gene fills it in. The chain has TRBV13-1 and TRBJ2-1; tentatively, D is TRBD1 (6 bases). This CDR3 is built from 14 residues. Germline CDR1 NSHNY, CDR2 SYGAGN. V dropped 0 bases and J dropped 5 bases, with 9 bases sitting between them. CDR3 amino acids: CASSDAHRDAEQFF. The CDR3 bases that were read are TGTGCCAGCAGTGATGCCCACAGGGATGCT.

This clone was recorded at least ten times. Gene names denote mouse genes. The missing CDR3 end, 4 residues past where the read stops, is filled in from the germline J gene. The chain joins TRBV13-3 to TRBJ2-1; D gene unclear. CDR3 length: 11 amino acids. V dropped 5 bases and J dropped 4 bases, with 4 bases sitting between them. Germline CDR1 NNHDY, CDR2 SYVADS. The DNA read from the CDR3 is TGTGCCAGCAGGTCATATGCT. Its translation is CASRSYA. In full, the CDR3 reads CASRSYAEQFF.

This clone was found a few times. Genes and germline are mouse. The read ends 4 residues shy of where the CDR3 ends; the end is completed using the germline J gene. This same CDR3 is encoded by further DNA sequences in the sample. The chain recombines TRBV13-1 with TRBJ2-1; 7 bases agree with TRBD1. Trimming at V came to 5 bases and at J to 2 bases, leaving 4 bases not matched to a gene. The CDR3 runs 14 residues. CDR1 is NSHNY, CDR2 SYGAGN, per germline. This CDR3 reads CASRTGTDYAEQFF. The covered CDR3 bases are TGTGCCAGCAGGACAGGGACGGACTATGCT.

The sample holds many counts of this clone. Gene names follow the mouse nomenclature. Read coverage stops 4 residues before the CDR3 terminus; the germline J gene supplies the remainder. The chain is built from TRBV13-3 and TRBJ2-1; 7 bases line up with TRBD1. Trimming removed 0 bases from V and 2 bases from J; junction bases left unmatched: 2. The CDR3 totals 15 residues. The germline V gene has CDR1 NNHDY and CDR2 SYVADS. CDR3 residues: CASSDAGTDYAEQFF. The DNA read from the CDR3 is TGTGCCAGCAGTGATGCAGGGACAGACTATGCT.